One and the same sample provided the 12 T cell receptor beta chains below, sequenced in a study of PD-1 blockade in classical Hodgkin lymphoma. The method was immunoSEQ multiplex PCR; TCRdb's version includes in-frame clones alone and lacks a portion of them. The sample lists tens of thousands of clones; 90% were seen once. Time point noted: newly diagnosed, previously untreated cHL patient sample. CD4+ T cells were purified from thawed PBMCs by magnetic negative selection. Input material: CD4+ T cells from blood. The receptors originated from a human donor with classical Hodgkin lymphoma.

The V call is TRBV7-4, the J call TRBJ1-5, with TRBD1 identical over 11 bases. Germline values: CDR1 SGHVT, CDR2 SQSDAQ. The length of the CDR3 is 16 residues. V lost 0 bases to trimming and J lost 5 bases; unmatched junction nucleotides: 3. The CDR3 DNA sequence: TGTGCCAGCAGCTTAGCACGGGACAGGGGGTATCAGCCCCAGCATTTT. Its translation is CASSLARDRGYQPQHF.

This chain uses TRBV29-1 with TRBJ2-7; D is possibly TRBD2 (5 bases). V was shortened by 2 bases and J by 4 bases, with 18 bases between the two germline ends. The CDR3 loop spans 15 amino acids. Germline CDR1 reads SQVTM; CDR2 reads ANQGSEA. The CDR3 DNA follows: TGCAGCGTTGAAATGGAGGTAAGGGATCATTACGAGCAGTACTTC. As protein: CSVEMEVRDHYEQYF.

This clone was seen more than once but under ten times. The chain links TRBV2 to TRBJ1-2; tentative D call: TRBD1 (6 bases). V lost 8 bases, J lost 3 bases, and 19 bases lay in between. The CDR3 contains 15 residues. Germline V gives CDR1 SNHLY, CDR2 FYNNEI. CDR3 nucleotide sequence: TGTGCCAGCCGGGGGCCGGGGAGGGCTTACTATGGCTACACCTTC. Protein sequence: CASRGPGRAYYGYTF.

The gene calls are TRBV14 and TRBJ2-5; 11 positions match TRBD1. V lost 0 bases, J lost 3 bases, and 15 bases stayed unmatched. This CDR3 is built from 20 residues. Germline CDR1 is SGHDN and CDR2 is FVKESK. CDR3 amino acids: CASSQETFRDRGSSKETQYF. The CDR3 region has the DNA TGTGCCAGCAGCCAAGAAACCTTTCGGGACAGGGGGTCTTCTAAAGAGACCCAGTACTTC.

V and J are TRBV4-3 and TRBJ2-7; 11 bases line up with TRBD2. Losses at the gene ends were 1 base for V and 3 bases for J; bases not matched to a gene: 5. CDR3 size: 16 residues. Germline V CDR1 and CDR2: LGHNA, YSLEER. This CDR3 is CASSQGLAGGYYEQYF. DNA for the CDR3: TGCGCCAGCAGCCAAGGATTAGCGGGGGGGTACTACGAGCAGTACTTC.

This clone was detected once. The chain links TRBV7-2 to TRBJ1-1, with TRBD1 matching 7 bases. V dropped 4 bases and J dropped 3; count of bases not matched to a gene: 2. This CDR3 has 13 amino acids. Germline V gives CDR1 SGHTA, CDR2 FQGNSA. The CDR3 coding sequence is TGTGCCAGCAGCTCCGACAGGGACACTGAAGCTTTCTTT. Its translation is CASSSDRDTEAFF.

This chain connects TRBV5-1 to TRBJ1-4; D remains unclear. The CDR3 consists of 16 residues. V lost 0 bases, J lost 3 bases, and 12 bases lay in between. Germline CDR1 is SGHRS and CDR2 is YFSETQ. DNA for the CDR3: TGCGCCAGCAGCTTGGCCGGCCGGCGGGCTAATGAAAAACTGTTTTTT. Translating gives CASSLAGRRANEKLFF.

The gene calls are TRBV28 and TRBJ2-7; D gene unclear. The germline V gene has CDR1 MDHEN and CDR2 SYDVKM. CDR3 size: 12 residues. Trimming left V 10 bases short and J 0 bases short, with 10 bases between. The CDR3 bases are TGTGCCACCTTAGCTGACTCCTACGAGCAGTACTTC. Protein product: CATLADSYEQYF.

CDR3 DNA sequence: TGTGCCAGCAGCTTGTTGGGACAGGATATATATGGCTACACCTTC. It yields the protein CASSLLGQDIYGYTF. J is TRBJ1-2 and V is TRBV5-8, with TRBD1 identical over 8 bases. Germline V gene lookup returns CDR1 SGHTS and CDR2 YDEGEE. V shed 1 base, J shed 5 bases, and the junction held 7 bases outside the gene matches. CDR3 length: 15 residues.

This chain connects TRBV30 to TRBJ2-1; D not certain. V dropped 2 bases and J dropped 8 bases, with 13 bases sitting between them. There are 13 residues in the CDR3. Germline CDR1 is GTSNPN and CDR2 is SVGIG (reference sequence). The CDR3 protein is CAWSLKWHDEQFF. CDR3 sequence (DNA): TGTGCCTGGAGTCTTAAGTGGCACGATGAGCAGTTCTTC.

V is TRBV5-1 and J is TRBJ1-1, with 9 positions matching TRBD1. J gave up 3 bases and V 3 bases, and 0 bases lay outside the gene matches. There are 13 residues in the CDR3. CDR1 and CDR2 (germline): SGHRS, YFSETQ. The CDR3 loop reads CASSWDRDTEAFF. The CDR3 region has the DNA TGCGCCAGCAGCTGGGACAGGGACACTGAAGCTTTCTTT.

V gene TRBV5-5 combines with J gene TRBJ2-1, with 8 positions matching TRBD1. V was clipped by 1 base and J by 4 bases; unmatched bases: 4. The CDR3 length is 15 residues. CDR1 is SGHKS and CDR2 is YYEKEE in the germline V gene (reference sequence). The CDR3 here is CASSLIGQGYNEQFF. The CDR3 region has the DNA TGTGCCAGCAGCTTGATAGGACAGGGTTACAATGAGCAGTTCTTC.